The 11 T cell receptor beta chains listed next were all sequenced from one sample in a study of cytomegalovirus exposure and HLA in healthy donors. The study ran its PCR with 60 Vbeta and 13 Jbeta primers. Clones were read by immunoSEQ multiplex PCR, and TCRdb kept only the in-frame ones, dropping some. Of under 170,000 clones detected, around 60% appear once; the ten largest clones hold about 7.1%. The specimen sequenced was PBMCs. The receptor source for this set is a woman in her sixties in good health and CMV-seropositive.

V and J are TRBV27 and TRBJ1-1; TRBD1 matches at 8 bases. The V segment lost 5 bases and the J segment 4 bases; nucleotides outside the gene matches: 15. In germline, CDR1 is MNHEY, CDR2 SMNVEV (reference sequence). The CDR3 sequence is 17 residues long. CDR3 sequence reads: CASSRSDRGSYSTEAFF. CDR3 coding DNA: TGTGCCAGCAGTCGTAGCGACAGGGGTTCCTACTCCACTGAAGCTTTCTTT.

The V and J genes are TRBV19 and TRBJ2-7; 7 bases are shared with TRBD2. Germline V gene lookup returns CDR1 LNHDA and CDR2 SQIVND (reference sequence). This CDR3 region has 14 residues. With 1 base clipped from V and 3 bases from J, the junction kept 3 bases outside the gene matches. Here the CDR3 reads CASSIAPGGYEQYF. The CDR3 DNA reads TGTGCCAGTAGTATAGCCCCGGGGGGCTACGAGCAGTACTTC.

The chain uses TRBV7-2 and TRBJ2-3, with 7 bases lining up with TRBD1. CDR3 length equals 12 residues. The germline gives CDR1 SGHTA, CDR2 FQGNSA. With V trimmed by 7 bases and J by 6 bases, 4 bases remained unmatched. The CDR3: CASNDRVDTQYF. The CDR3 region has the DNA TGTGCCAGCAACGACAGGGTGGATACGCAGTATTTT.

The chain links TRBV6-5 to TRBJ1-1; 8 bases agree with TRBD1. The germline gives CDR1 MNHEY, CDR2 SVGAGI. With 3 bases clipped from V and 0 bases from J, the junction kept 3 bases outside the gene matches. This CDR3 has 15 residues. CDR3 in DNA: TGTGCCAGCAGTTATGACAGGGGAATGAACACTGAAGCTTTCTTT. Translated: CASSYDRGMNTEAFF.

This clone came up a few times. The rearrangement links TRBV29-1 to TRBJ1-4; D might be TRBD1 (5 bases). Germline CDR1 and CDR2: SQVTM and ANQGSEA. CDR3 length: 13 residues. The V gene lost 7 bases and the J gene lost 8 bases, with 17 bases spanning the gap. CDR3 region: CSGPWGVREKLFF. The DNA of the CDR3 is TGCAGCGGCCCTTGGGGGGTGAGGGAAAAACTGTTTTTT.

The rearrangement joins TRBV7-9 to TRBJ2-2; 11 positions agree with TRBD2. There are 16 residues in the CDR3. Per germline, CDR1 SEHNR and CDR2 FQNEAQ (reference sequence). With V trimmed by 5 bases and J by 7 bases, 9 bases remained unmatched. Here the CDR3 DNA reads TGTGCCAGCAGCGTAACTAGCGGGAGTGGGAACGGGGAGCTGTTTTTT. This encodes CASSVTSGSGNGELFF.

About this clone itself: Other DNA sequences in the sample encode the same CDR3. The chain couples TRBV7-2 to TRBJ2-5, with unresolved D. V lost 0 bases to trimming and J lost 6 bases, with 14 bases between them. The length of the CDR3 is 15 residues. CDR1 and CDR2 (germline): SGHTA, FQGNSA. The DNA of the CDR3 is TGTGCCAGCAGCTTAGCCTCCGGGTCGCGAAAGACCCAGTACTTC. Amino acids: CASSLASGSRKTQYF.

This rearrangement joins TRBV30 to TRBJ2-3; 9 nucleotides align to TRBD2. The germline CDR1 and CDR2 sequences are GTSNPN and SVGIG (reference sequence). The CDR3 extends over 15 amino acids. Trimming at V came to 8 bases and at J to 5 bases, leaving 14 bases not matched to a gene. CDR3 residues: CAGGLWREGIDTQYF. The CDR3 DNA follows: TGTGCCGGGGGCCTTTGGCGGGAGGGCATAGATACGCAGTATTTT.

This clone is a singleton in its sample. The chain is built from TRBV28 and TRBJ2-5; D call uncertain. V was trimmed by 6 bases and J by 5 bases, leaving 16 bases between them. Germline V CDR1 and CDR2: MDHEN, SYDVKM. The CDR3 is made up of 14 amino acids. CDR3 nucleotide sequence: TGTGCCAGCAGCCCCGAGGATTGGCCGGAGACCCAGTACTTC. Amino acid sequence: CASSPEDWPETQYF.

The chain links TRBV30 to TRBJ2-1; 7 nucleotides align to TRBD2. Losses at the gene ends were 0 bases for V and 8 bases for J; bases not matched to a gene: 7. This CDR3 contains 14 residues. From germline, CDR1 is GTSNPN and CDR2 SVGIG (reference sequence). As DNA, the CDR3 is TGTGCCTGGAGTGTAGGGGCGGGAGAGGATGAGCAGTTCTTC. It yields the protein CAWSVGAGEDEQFF.

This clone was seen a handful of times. The CDR3, as DNA: TGTGCCAGCAGTTCTCAGGGGGCTTGGACTGAAGCTTTCTTT. Its translation: CASSSQGAWTEAFF. The chain uses TRBV2 and TRBJ1-1; 8 bases are a match to TRBD1. With V trimmed by 5 bases and J by 5 bases, 7 bases remained unmatched. The germline gives CDR1 SNHLY, CDR2 FYNNEI. This CDR3 is 14 amino acids long.